This T cell receptor beta chain was sequenced for a study of PD-1 blockade in classical Hodgkin lymphoma. The protocol was immunoSEQ multiplex PCR, while the TCRdb copy is restricted to in-frame clones and leaves out a portion. Among about 53,000 clones, approximately 81% were seen once, and the ten largest hold about 15%. Every patient relapsed after autologous stem cell transplantation, and brentuximab vedotin exposure varied. Trimming pared 4 bases from V and 5 bases from J, leaving 17 bases between. Per germline, CDR1 ENHRY and CDR2 SYGVKD. The CDR3 spans 15 residues. The source of this sequence is a human donor with classical Hodgkin lymphoma. This chain uses TRBV10-3 with TRBJ2-5, with D perhaps matching TRBD1 or TRBD2 (5 bases each). The material was peripheral blood mononuclear cells (PBMCs), obtained at baseline. In DNA form, the CDR3 reads TGTGCCATCAGTGGCCGGGACCAAGAGTGGGAGACCCAGTACTTC. The encoded protein is CAISGRDQEWETQYF.